This entry concerns a single T cell receptor beta chain. These data come from a study of control samples from healthy donors and cancer patients. Profiling relied on immunoSEQ multiplex PCR, and the TCRdb table lists in-frame clones only, not all of them. The sample has roughly 95,000 clones; just over 85% are singletons. CDR1 and CDR2 from the germline V gene are SGDLS and YYNGEE. The V segment lost 5 bases and the J segment 6 bases; nucleotides outside the gene matches: 7. There are 14 residues in the CDR3. The material sequenced was blood. V gene TRBV9 combines with J gene TRBJ2-2; 7 bases line up with TRBD1. This clonotype was obtained from a man aged 25-45 years in good health. Here the CDR3 DNA reads TGTGCCAGCAGAAGGGACAGTGTCGCCGGGGAGCTGTTTTTT. Amino acid sequence: CASRRDSVAGELFF. Full variable domain (outside the CDR3, taken from reference TRBV9 and TRBJ2-2): DSGVTQTPKHLITATGQRVTLRCSPRSGDLSVYWYQQSLDQGLQFLIQYYNGEERAKGNILERFSAQQFPDLHSELNLSSLELGDSALYFCASRRDSVAGELFFGEGSRLTVL.